Each of the 17 T cell receptor beta chains below was sequenced from the same sample in a study of shared clonotypes between healthy human individuals. Clones were read by immunoSEQ multiplex PCR, and TCRdb kept only the in-frame ones, dropping some. In the table there are around 940,000 clones, around 80% of which are singletons. The sequenced sample consisted of memory CD4+ T cells sorted from blood. The subset here: CD45RA-negative fraction. Every receptor here comes from a young man in good health.

This clone was counted once. This chain uses TRBV30 with TRBJ2-5; D perhaps matches TRBD2 (6 bases). Germline V gives CDR1 GTSNPN, CDR2 SVGIG (reference sequence). V gave up 2 bases and J gave up 4 bases, with 14 bases separating them. This CDR3 region has 14 residues. Here the CDR3 DNA reads TGTGCCTGGAGTCCAACTAGCAGTGGAGAGACCCAGTACTTC. Amino acids: CAWSPTSSGETQYF.

The J gene is TRBJ2-3, the V gene TRBV6-4; D gene ambiguous. Trimming shortened V by 0 bases and J by 0 bases, and 7 bases separated the two germline ends. The CDR3 runs to 15 residues. CDR1 is MRHNA, CDR2 SNTAGT, per germline. CDR3 bases: TGTGCCAGCAGTGACTCGGGTAGGAGCACAGATACGCAGTATTTT. Amino acids: CASSDSGRSTDTQYF.

The chain combines TRBV7-9 with TRBJ2-3; 13 bases are a match to TRBD2. The CDR3 contains 17 residues. Germline V gene lookup returns CDR1 SEHNR and CDR2 FQNEAQ (reference sequence). V shed 5 bases and J 6 bases; nucleotides not matched to a gene: 11. The CDR3 spells CASSPRTSGSPTDTQYF. In nucleotides, the CDR3 is TGTGCCAGCAGCCCACGGACTAGCGGGAGCCCCACGGATACGCAGTATTTT.

The genes are TRBV28 and TRBJ1-2, with no clear D. Germline loops: CDR1 MDHEN, CDR2 SYDVKM. The V end was cut by 8 bases, the J end by 2 bases, with 3 bases between. CDR3 length: 10 residues. CDR3 in amino acids: CASGNYGYTF. The CDR3 region has the DNA TGTGCCAGCGGAAACTATGGCTACACCTTC.

The chain has TRBV16 and TRBJ2-2, with a tentative D call TRBD1 (6 bases). The CDR3 totals 14 residues. V lost 3 bases and J lost 4, with 9 bases in between. Germline CDR1 is KGHSY and CDR2 is FQNENV. CDR3 nucleotide sequence: TGTGCCAGCAGCCAGGGGGCAGGCACCGGGGAGCTGTTTTTT. As protein: CASSQGAGTGELFF.

This chain joins TRBV18 and TRBJ2-7; D remains unclear. Trimming shortened V by 0 bases and J by 6 bases, and 12 bases separated the two germline ends. The CDR3 runs to 14 residues. Looked up from germline, CDR1 is KGHSH and CDR2 is LQKENI. The CDR3 is CASSPPNTLGEQYF. DNA for the CDR3: TGTGCCAGCTCACCACCGAACACTTTAGGCGAGCAGTACTTC.

The chain recombines TRBV19 with TRBJ1-2, with TRBD1 identical over 10 bases. The V and J ends lost 5 bases and 2 bases, in that order; junction bases with no gene match: 11. Germline V lookup: CDR1 LNHDA, CDR2 SQIVND (reference sequence). CDR3 length: 17 amino acids. In DNA form, the CDR3 reads TGTGCCAGTAGTCTCTTACGGACAGGGGGGAGGAACTATGGCTACACCTTC. Its translation: CASSLLRTGGRNYGYTF.

The chain couples TRBV6-1 to TRBJ1-1; no definite D call. V lost 1 base and J 5 bases, leaving 11 bases between the germline ends. The CDR3 loop spans 14 amino acids. CDR1 MNHNS and CDR2 SASEGT come from the germline V gene. The CDR3 loop is CASSEGLIRTEAFF. The CDR3, as DNA: TGTGCCAGCAGTGAAGGGTTGATTCGGACTGAAGCTTTCTTT.

This clone was counted only a few times. This chain connects TRBV12-5 to TRBJ1-2, with 7 bases aligning to TRBD1. This CDR3 has 15 residues. Germline lookup yields CDR1 LGHNT and CDR2 FRNRAP. V shed 2 bases and J 9 bases; nucleotides not matched to a gene: 12. CDR3 amino acids: CASGLPTGTVVSYTF. CDR3 DNA sequence: TGTGCTAGTGGTTTGCCGACCGGGACAGTGGTAAGCTACACCTTC. Based on the CDR3 plus reference TRBV12-5 and TRBJ1-2, the full variable domain is DARVTQTPRHKVTEMGQEVTMRCQPILGHNTVFWYRQTMMQGLELLAYFRNRAPLDDSGMPKDRFSAEMPDATLATLKIQPSEPRDSAVYFCASGLPTGTVVSYTFGSGTRLTVV.

This clone was seen a few times. The V gene is TRBV4-2, the J gene TRBJ2-1; 9 bases are a match to TRBD2. V shed 0 bases and J 7 bases; nucleotides not matched to a gene: 13. The CDR3 has 18 amino acids. The germline V gene encodes CDR1 LGHNA and CDR2 YNFKEQ. The CDR3 bases are TGTGCCAGCAGCCAAGATTGGGGGGGGCTAGCGGGACATAATGAGCAGTTCTTC. As protein: CASSQDWGGLAGHNEQFF.

This clone was detected only a few times. A read error may account for a junction end that differs from germline. J is TRBJ1-2 and V is TRBV2; the D gene is possibly TRBD1 (5 bases). CDR1 and CDR2 from the germline V gene are SNHLY and FYNNEI. This CDR3 spans 13 amino acids. The chain's CDR3 is CASSEDSIYGYTF. The CDR3 DNA reads TGTGCCAGCAGCGAAGACAGCATCTATGGCTACACCTTC.

The chain links TRBV30 to TRBJ2-7; D gene uncertain. This CDR3 comprises 12 residues. The V gene lost 3 bases and the J gene lost 9 bases, with 15 bases spanning the gap. CDR1 and CDR2 (germline): GTSNPN, SVGIG (reference sequence). CDR3 in DNA: TGTGCCTGGAGCCACACGTCTGGGTGGCAGTACTTC. Its translation: CAWSHTSGWQYF. Filled out from reference TRBV30 and TRBJ2-7, the complete variable domain reads SQTIHQWPATLVQPVGSPLSLECTVEGTSNPNLYWYRQAAGRGLQLLFYSVGIGQISSEVPQNLSASRPQDRQFILSSKKLLLSDSGFYLCAWSHTSGWQYFGPGTRLTVT.

The chain uses TRBV11-1 and TRBJ2-1; D is undetermined. The CDR3 is 14 residues long. Germline V gives CDR1 SGHAT, CDR2 FQDESV (reference sequence). The V gene lost 7 bases and the J gene lost 6 bases, with 16 bases spanning the gap. CDR3 protein: CASTLSPVGNEQFF. The CDR3, as DNA: TGTGCCAGCACCCTGTCCCCAGTGGGCAATGAGCAGTTCTTC.

This clone was detected ten times or more. CDR3 sequence: CASSQASDQYQETQYF. CDR3 sequence (DNA): TGTGCCAGCAGCCAGGCCTCAGATCAATACCAAGAGACCCAGTACTTC. The chain recombines TRBV4-2 with TRBJ2-5; the D is unclear. Germline lookup yields CDR1 LGHNA and CDR2 YNFKEQ. CDR3 length: 16 amino acids. Trimming removed 3 bases at V and 0 bases at J, with 14 bases between.

The rearrangement joins TRBV7-2 to TRBJ2-1, with 13 bases matching TRBD2. V shed 6 bases, J shed 0 bases, and the junction held 2 bases outside the gene matches. The CDR3 extends over 16 amino acids. Germline-derived CDR1 and CDR2 are SGHTA and FQGNSA. CDR3 sequence reads: CASRRTSGGSYNEQFF. CDR3 coding DNA: TGTGCCAGCAGGAGGACTAGCGGGGGCTCCTACAATGAGCAGTTCTTC.

This clone was seen a few times. Relative to the germline gene, one junction end is altered; a read error may explain this. V and J are TRBV20-1 and TRBJ1-4; possibly TRBD1 for D (5 bases). The CDR3 consists of 11 residues. Per the germline V gene, CDR1 is DFQATT and CDR2 is SNEGSKA (reference sequence). The CDR3 DNA is TGCAGTGCACACCTCCGGGACCGCCTAGGTTTT. It yields the protein CSAHLRDRLGF.

The J gene is TRBJ2-3, the V gene TRBV2; D possibly corresponds to TRBD1 (6 bases). CDR1 SNHLY and CDR2 FYNNEI come from the germline V gene. This CDR3 contains 17 residues. Trimming pared 7 bases from V and 0 bases from J, leaving 20 bases between. CDR3 nucleotide sequence: TGTGCCAGCACGAGGGACACGATCCAAACTAGCACAGATACGCAGTATTTT. Amino acid sequence: CASTRDTIQTSTDTQYF.